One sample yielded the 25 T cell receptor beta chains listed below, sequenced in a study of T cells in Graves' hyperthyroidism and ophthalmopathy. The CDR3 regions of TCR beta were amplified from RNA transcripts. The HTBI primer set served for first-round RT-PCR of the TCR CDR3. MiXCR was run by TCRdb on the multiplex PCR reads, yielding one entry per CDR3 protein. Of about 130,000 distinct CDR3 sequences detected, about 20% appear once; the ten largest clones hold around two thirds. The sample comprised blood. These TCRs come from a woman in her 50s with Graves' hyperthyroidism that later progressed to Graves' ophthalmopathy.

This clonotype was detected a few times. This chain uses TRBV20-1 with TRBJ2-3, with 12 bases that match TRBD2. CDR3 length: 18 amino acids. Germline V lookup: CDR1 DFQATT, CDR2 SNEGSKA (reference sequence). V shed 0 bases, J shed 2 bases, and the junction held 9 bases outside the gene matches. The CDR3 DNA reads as TGCAGTGCTAGAGAATTGTCGCCTAGCGGGGGGGACACAGATACGCAGTATTTT. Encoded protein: CSARELSPSGGDTDTQYF.

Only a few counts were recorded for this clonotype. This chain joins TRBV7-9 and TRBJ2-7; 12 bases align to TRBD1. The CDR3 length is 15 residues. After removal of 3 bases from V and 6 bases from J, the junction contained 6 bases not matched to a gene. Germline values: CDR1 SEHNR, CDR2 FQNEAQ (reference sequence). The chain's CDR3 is CASSFGTGGGGEQYF. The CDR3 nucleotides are TGTGCCAGCAGCTTCGGGACAGGGGGCGGCGGCGAGCAGTACTTC.

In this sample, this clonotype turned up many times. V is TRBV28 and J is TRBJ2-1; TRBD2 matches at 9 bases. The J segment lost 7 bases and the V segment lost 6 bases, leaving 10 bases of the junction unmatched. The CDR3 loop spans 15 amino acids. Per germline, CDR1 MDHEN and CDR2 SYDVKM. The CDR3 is CASSPVLAGRNEQFF. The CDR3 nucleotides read TGTGCCAGCAGCCCCGTTCTAGCGGGAAGGAATGAGCAGTTCTTC.

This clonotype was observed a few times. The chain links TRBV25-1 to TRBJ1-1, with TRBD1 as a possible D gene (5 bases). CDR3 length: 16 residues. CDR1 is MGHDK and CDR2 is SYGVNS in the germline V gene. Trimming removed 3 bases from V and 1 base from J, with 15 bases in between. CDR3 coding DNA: TGTGCCAGCAGTGAGGGAGGGGCCCGTTCGAACACTGAAGCTTTCTTT. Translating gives CASSEGGARSNTEAFF.

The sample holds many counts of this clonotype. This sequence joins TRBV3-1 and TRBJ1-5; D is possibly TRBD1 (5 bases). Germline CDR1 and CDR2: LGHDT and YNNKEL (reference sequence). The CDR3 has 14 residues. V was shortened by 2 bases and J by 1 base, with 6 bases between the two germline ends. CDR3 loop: CASSQSGSNQPQHF. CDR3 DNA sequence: TGTGCCAGCAGCCAATCAGGGAGCAATCAGCCCCAGCATTTT.

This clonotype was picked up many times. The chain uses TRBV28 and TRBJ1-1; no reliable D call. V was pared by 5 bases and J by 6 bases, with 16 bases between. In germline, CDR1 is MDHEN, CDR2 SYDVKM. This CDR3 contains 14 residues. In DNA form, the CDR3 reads TGTGCCAGCAGTCCGCACCTTTTGGGCGCTGAAGCTTTCTTT. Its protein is CASSPHLLGAEAFF. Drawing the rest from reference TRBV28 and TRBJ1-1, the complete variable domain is DVKVTQSSRYLVKRTGEKVFLECVQDMDHENMFWYRQDPGLGLRLIYFSYDVKMKEKGDIPEGYSVSREKKERFSLILESASTNQTSMYLCASSPHLLGAEAFFGQGTRLTVV.

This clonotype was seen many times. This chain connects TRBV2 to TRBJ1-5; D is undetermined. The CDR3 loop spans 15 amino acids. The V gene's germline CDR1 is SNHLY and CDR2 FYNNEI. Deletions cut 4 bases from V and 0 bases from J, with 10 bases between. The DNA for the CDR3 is TGTGCCAGCAGTGGTCCGGGCAATAGCAATCAGCCCCAGCATTTT. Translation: CASSGPGNSNQPQHF.

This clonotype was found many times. DNA of the CDR3: TGTGCCAGCAGCTTAAGCCCCTCCTACAATGAGCAGTTCTTC. Translated, it gives CASSLSPSYNEQFF. The chain is built from TRBV7-9 and TRBJ2-1; D remains unclear. The CDR3 covers 14 residues. The V and J ends lost 2 bases and 0 bases respectively, with 5 bases between them. The V gene's germline CDR1 is SEHNR and CDR2 FQNEAQ (reference sequence).

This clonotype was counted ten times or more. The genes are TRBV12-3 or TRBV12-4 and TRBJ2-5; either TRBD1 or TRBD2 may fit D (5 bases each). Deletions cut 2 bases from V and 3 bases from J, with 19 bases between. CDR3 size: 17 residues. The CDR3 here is CASSLRTGWDGKETQYF. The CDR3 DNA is TGTGCCAGCAGTTTACGTACAGGCTGGGACGGGAAAGAGACCCAGTACTTC.

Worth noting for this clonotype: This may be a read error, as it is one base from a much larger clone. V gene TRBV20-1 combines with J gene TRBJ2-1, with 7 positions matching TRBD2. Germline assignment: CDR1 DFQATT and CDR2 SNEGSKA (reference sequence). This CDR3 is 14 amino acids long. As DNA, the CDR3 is TGCAATGCTAGACGCCTAGCGGTTTACAATGAGCAGTTCTTC. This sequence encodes CNARRLAVYNEQFF.

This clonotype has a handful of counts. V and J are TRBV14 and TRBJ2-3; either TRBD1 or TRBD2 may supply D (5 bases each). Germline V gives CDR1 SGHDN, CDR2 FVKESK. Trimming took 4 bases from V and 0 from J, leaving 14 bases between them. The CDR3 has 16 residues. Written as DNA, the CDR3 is TGTGCCAGCAGCCCCGGGGCTTACCGAAGCACAGATACGCAGTATTTT. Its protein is CASSPGAYRSTDTQYF.

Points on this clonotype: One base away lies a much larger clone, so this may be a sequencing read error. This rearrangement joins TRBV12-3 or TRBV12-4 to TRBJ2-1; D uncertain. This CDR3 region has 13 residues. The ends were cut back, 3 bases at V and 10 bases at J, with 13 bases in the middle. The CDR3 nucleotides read TGTGCCAGCAGTTTGTTCGTGGTTTACGAGCAGTTCTTC. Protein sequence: CASSLFVVYEQFF.

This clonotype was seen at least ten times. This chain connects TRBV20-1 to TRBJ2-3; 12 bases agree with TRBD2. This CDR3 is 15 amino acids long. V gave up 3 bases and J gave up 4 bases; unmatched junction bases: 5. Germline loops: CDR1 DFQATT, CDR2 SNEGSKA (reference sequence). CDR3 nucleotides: TGCAGTGCTAGTTGGACTAGCGGGACCGCAGATACGCAGTATTTT. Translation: CSASWTSGTADTQYF.

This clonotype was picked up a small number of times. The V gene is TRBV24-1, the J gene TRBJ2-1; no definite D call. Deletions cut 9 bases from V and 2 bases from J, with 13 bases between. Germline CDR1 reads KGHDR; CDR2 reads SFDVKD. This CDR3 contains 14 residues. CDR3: CATQNSAAYNEQFF. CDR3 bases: TGTGCCACCCAAAACAGTGCGGCCTACAATGAGCAGTTCTTC.

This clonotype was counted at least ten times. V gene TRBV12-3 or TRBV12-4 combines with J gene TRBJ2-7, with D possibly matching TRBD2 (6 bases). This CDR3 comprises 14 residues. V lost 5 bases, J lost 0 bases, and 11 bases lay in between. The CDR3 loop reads CASSRGMLSYEQYF. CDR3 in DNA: TGTGCCAGCAGTCGGGGGATGCTCTCCTACGAGCAGTACTTC.

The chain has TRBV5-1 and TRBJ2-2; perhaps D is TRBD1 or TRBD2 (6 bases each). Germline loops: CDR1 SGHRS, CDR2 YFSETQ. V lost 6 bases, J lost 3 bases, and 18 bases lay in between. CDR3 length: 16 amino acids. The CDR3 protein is CASTEAGHHHTGELFF. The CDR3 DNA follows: TGCGCCAGCACGGAGGCGGGACACCACCACACCGGGGAGCTGTTTTTT.

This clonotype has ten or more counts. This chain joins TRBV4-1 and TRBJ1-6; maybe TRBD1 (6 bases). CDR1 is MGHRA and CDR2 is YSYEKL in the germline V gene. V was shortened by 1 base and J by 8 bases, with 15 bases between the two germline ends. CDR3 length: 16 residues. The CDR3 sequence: CASSQGPPGHDSPLHF. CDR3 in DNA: TGCGCCAGCAGCCAAGGCCCGCCGGGACACGATTCACCCCTCCACTTT.

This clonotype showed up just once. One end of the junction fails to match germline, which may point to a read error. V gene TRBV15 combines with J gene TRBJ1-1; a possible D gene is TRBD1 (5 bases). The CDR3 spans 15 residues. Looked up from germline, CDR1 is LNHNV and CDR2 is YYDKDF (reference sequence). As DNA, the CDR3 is TGTGCCGCCAGCAGAGAAGCAGGGTTGAACACTGAAGCTTTCTTT. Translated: CAASREAGLNTEAFF.

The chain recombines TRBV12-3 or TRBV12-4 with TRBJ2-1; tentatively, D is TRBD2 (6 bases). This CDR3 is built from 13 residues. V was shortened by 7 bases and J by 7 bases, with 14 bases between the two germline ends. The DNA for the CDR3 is TGTGCCAGCACTTCAATTGGGGGGAATGAGCAGTTCTTC. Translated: CASTSIGGNEQFF.

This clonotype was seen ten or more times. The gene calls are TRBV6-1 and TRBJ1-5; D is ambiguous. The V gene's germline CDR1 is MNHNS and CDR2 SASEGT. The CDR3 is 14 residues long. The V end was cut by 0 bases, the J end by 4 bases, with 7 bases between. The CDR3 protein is CASSEAGQNQPQHF. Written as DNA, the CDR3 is TGTGCCAGCAGTGAAGCAGGGCAGAATCAGCCCCAGCATTTT.

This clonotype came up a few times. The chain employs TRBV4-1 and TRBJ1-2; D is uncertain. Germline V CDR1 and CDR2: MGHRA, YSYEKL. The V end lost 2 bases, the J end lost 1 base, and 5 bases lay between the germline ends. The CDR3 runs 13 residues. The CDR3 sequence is CASSQSLNYGYTF. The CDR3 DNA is TGCGCCAGCAGCCAATCCCTTAACTATGGCTACACCTTC.

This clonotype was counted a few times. The CDR3 DNA sequence: TGTGCCAGTAAGGGGGACAGGATCTACAATGAGCAGTTCTTC. Its translation is CASKGDRIYNEQFF. This rearrangement joins TRBV19 to TRBJ2-1, with 8 bases that match TRBD1. V gave up 7 bases and J gave up 3 bases; unmatched junction bases: 5. The CDR3 length is 14 residues. CDR1 and CDR2 from the germline V gene are LNHDA and SQIVND (reference sequence).

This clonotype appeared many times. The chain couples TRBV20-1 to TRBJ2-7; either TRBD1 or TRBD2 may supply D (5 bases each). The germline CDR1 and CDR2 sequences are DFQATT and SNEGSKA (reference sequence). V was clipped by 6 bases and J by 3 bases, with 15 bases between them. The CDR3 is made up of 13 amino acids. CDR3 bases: TGCAGTGCCGCCCGGGGCGGGCTCTACGAGCAGTACTTC. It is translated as CSAARGGLYEQYF.

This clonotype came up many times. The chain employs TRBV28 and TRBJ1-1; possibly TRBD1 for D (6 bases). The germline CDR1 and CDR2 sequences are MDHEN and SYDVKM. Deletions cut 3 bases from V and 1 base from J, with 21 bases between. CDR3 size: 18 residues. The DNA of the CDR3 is TGTGCCAGCAGTTTCCCCACCCGGAGGGGGGGCCGGAACACTGAAGCTTTCTTT. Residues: CASSFPTRRGGRNTEAFF.

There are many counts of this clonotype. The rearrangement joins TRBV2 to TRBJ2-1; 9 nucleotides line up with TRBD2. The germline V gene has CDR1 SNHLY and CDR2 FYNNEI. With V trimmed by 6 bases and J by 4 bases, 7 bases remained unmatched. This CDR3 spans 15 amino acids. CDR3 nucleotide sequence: TGTGCCAGCAGCGGTAGCGGGAGAATGTACAATGAGCAGTTCTTC. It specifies CASSGSGRMYNEQFF.